These T cell receptor beta chains were read from a single sample in a study of shared clonotypes between healthy human individuals. TCRdb keeps only in-frame clones here, not all; method: immunoSEQ multiplex PCR. This sample has hundreds of thousands of clones; 72% occur once, and the top ten carry around 1.8%. Sequencing was performed on memory CD4+ T cells sorted from blood. These TCRs come from a woman aged 25 to 45 in good health. Both conserved end residues are part of each CDR3.

J gene: TRBJ1-3; V gene: TRBV4-2; CDR3 protein: CASSQARDRGGNTIYF
J gene: TRBJ1-4; V gene: TRBV19; CDR3 protein: CASTPRTEFATNEKLFF
J gene: TRBJ2-3; V gene: TRBV7-3; CDR3 protein: CASSLLPGVPGTDTQYF
J gene: TRBJ1-2; V gene: TRBV5-4; CDR3 protein: CASNHGETDYGYTF
J gene: TRBJ1-1; V gene: TRBV28; CDR3 protein: CASSLEPTGNRVAFF
J gene: TRBJ2-7; V gene: TRBV28; CDR3 protein: CASNGQAPPYEQYF
J gene: TRBJ2-5; V gene: TRBV19; CDR3 protein: CASMRGAGEETQYF
J gene: TRBJ2-1; V gene: TRBV14; CDR3 protein: CASSPRLAGYNEQFF
J gene: TRBJ2-1; V gene: TRBV27; CDR3 protein: CASSPGTSGFGEQFF
J gene: TRBJ2-7; V gene: TRBV2; CDR3 protein: CASSEGVDGTDYYEQYF
J gene: TRBJ1-3; V gene: TRBV4-1; CDR3 protein: CASSQPGVGNTIYF
J gene: TRBJ2-7; V gene: TRBV5-6; CDR3 protein: CASSEHGREPYEQYF
J gene: NA; V gene: TRBV29-1; CDR3 protein: CSVSGGSYEQYF
J gene: TRBJ2-1; V gene: TRBV28; CDR3 protein: CASRSSGRSYNEQFF
J gene: TRBJ1-5; V gene: TRBV28; CDR3 protein: CASRVATQPQHF
J gene: TRBJ2-1; V gene: TRBV7-3; CDR3 protein: CASSSTSDSSYNEQFF
J gene: TRBJ2-3; V gene: TRBV11-2; CDR3 protein: CASSVRGRANTDTQYF
J gene: TRBJ2-5; V gene: TRBV29-1; CDR3 protein: CSVGALQETQYF
J gene: TRBJ2-4; V gene: TRBV6-5; CDR3 protein: CASSYSLQGRQNIQYF
J gene: TRBJ2-1; V gene: TRBV19; CDR3 protein: CASSIATTNNEQFF
J gene: TRBJ2-4; V gene: TRBV6-1; CDR3 protein: CASSVSLAKNIQYF
J gene: TRBJ1-1; V gene: TRBV14; CDR3 protein: CASSPQRVTEAFF
J gene: TRBJ1-5; V gene: TRBV18; CDR3 protein: CASSRENGQPQHF
J gene: TRBJ1-1; V gene: TRBV30; CDR3 protein: CAWSRTQNTEAFF
J gene: TRBJ2-7; V gene: TRBV14; CDR3 protein: CASSRTAGNSYEQYF
J gene: TRBJ1-4; V gene: TRBV5-1; CDR3 protein: CASSLGDRDSEKLFF
J gene: TRBJ2-3; V gene: TRBV5-1; CDR3 protein: CASSLFAGLSTDTQYF
J gene: TRBJ2-7; V gene: TRBV27; CDR3 protein: CASRPGTGGGEQYF
J gene: TRBJ2-6; V gene: TRBV5-1; CDR3 protein: CASHTSTGPTGANVLTF
J gene: TRBJ2-1; V gene: TRBV20-1; CDR3 protein: CSARPLNEQFF
J gene: TRBJ2-7; V gene: TRBV28; CDR3 protein: CASSSMGGTGTFYEQYF
J gene: TRBJ2-7; V gene: TRBV5-1; CDR3 protein: CASSTDYYEQYF
J gene: TRBJ2-1; V gene: TRBV10-1; CDR3 protein: CASSAGSYNEQFF
J gene: TRBJ2-3; V gene: TRBV5-4; CDR3 protein: CASSRDSSSTDTQYF
J gene: TRBJ2-7; V gene: TRBV15; CDR3 protein: CATGGTRNEQYF
J gene: TRBJ2-2; V gene: TRBV11-2; CDR3 protein: CASSSARELTGELFF
J gene: TRBJ1-4; V gene: TRBV7-2; CDR3 protein: CASSLLQGGYEKLFF
J gene: NA; V gene: TRBV25-1; CDR3 protein: CASSDRYEQYF
J gene: TRBJ2-7; V gene: TRBV4-1; CDR3 protein: CASSQGPQGVYEQYF
J gene: TRBJ1-1; V gene: TRBV6-5; CDR3 protein: CASSYGYLNTEAFF
J gene: TRBJ2-3; V gene: TRBV19; CDR3 protein: CASRKRDSTDTQYF
J gene: TRBJ1-2; V gene: TRBV19; CDR3 protein: CASTPTGNYGYTF
J gene: TRBJ2-7; V gene: TRBV6-1; CDR3 protein: CASSLRVVQYF
J gene: NA; V gene: TRBV28; CDR3 protein: CASRTGTEAYEQYF
J gene: TRBJ2-4; V gene: TRBV4-2; CDR3 protein: CASSQESEGYTLAKNIQYF
J gene: TRBJ2-5; V gene: TRBV5-1; CDR3 protein: CASSLGDRDGETQYF
J gene: TRBJ2-7; V gene: TRBV5-4; CDR3 protein: CASSRTSGRTPTF
J gene: TRBJ1-2; V gene: TRBV4-1; CDR3 protein: CASSQGGMGSRGYTF
J gene: TRBJ2-1; V gene: TRBV2; CDR3 protein: CASSERETSFYEQFF
J gene: TRBJ1-4; V gene: TRBV7-9; CDR3 protein: CASSLGTGSASKLFF
J gene: TRBJ1-2; V gene: TRBV7-6; CDR3 protein: CASTPTHENYGYTF
J gene: TRBJ2-2; V gene: TRBV11-3; CDR3 protein: CASSLGAPNTGELFF
J gene: TRBJ1-5; V gene: TRBV10-3; CDR3 protein: CAISAGGDQPQHF
J gene: TRBJ1-2; V gene: TRBV12-5; CDR3 protein: CASAKGQNYGYTF
J gene: TRBJ1-2; V gene: TRBV7-9; CDR3 protein: CASSIQTDYGYTF
J gene: TRBJ2-2; V gene: TRBV29-1; CDR3 protein: CSATWGGSGELFF
J gene: TRBJ1-3; V gene: TRBV10-2; CDR3 protein: CASRAQFYSGNTIYF
J gene: TRBJ2-1; V gene: TRBV2; CDR3 protein: CASSEALRSGNEQFF
J gene: TRBJ2-7; V gene: TRBV18; CDR3 protein: CASSPGTGGYEQYF